One and the same sample provided the 24 T cell receptor beta chains below, sequenced in a study of T cells in localized non-small cell lung cancer. Some clones are missing from TCRdb's copy, which holds only in-frame ones; the method was immunoSEQ multiplex PCR. The sample gives 39,000 or so clones, 83% of which show up once; 7% to 8.5% is in the top ten. Sequenced material: PBMCs, taken before any cancer treatment. These receptors were collected from a man aged 40-75 years with stage II lung adenocarcinoma.

This clone was seen a single time. J is TRBJ2-7 and V is TRBV6-6, with 7 bases lining up with TRBD2. The CDR3 consists of 15 residues. The V segment lost 6 bases and the J segment 4 bases; nucleotides outside the gene matches: 12. Germline CDR1 and CDR2: MNHNY and SVGAGI (reference sequence). The CDR3 sequence: CASSIEPGGYYEQYF. DNA of the CDR3: TGTGCCAGCAGCATAGAACCGGGAGGCTATTACGAGCAGTACTTC.

The chain joins TRBV5-8 to TRBJ1-5, with a possible D match to TRBD1 (6 bases). Germline V lookup: CDR1 SGHTS, CDR2 YDEGEE. This CDR3 is 17 amino acids long. V was shortened by 0 bases and J by 0 bases, with 13 bases between the two germline ends. This CDR3 is CASSLGTVLNSNQPQHF. CDR3 nucleotide sequence: TGTGCCAGCAGCTTGGGGACAGTTTTGAATAGCAATCAGCCCCAGCATTTT.

The J gene is TRBJ2-5, the V gene TRBV28; 8 bases are shared with TRBD2. V dropped 3 bases and J dropped 2; count of bases not matched to a gene: 14. CDR3 length: 18 amino acids. Germline V lookup: CDR1 MDHEN, CDR2 SYDVKM. CDR3 region: CASSFPSGGPEIQETQYF. The CDR3 DNA sequence: TGTGCCAGCAGTTTTCCCTCGGGAGGGCCGGAAATACAAGAGACCCAGTACTTC.

The J gene is TRBJ2-5, the V gene TRBV7-6; either TRBD1 or TRBD2 may supply D (5 bases each). Germline V lookup: CDR1 SGHVS, CDR2 FNYEAQ. The V end was cut by 5 bases, the J end by 0 bases, with 10 bases between. This CDR3 is 14 amino acids long. In DNA, the CDR3 is TGTGCCAGCAGCCCCGGGACGGACCAAGAGACCCAGTACTTC. Encoded protein: CASSPGTDQETQYF.

The chain carries TRBV9 and TRBJ2-6; D not certain. The CDR3 is made up of 13 amino acids. V gave up 0 bases and J gave up 13 bases, with 11 bases separating them. CDR1 is SGDLS and CDR2 is YYNGEE in the germline V gene. CDR3 nucleotides: TGTGCCAGCAGCGTAGATTTGAAGGGTGTCCTGACTTTC. It codes for CASSVDLKGVLTF.

This chain connects TRBV21-1 to TRBJ2-3; TRBD2 is the table's D call and was not checked against the DNA. TRBV21-1 has pseudogene status. CDR3 length equals 16 residues. CDR3: CASSKEAPPETDTQYF. In DNA, the CDR3 is TGTGCCAGCAGCAAGGAGGCCCCACCCGAGACAGATACGCAGTATTTT.

By share of the sample, this clone is medium-sized. This chain connects TRBV7-9 to TRBJ1-2; TRBD1 matches 7 bases. With V trimmed by 4 bases and J by 7 bases, 12 bases remained unmatched. CDR1 SEHNR and CDR2 FQNEAQ come from the germline V gene (reference sequence). The CDR3 runs 15 residues. CDR3 loop: CASSSTRTGVIGYTF. CDR3 sequence (DNA): TGTGCCAGCAGCTCCACTCGCACAGGGGTCATTGGCTACACCTTC.

This clone was found once. The chain employs TRBV7-8 and TRBJ2-7, with 7 bases aligning to TRBD2. The V and J ends lost 2 bases and 2 bases, in that order; junction bases with no gene match: 3. The germline gives CDR1 SGHVS, CDR2 FQNEAQ. The CDR3 has 14 residues. The CDR3 spells CASSLIGGTYEQYF. CDR3 bases: TGTGCCAGCAGCTTAATCGGGGGGACCTACGAGCAGTACTTC. Supplemented by reference TRBV7-8 and TRBJ2-7, the full variable domain reads GAGVSQSPRYKVAKRGQDVALRCDPISGHVSLFWYQQALGQGPEFLTYFQNEAQLDKSGLPSDRFFAERPEGSVSTLKIQRTQQEDSAVYLCASSLIGGTYEQYFGPGTRLTVT.

The V and J genes are TRBV6-4 and TRBJ2-2, with TRBD1 as a possible D gene (5 bases). V lost 3 bases, J lost 3 bases, and 5 bases lay in between. This CDR3 has 13 amino acids. Germline-derived CDR1 and CDR2 are MRHNA and SNTAGT. CDR3 amino acids: CASSETDTGELFF. The CDR3 DNA reads as TGTGCCAGCAGTGAGACAGACACCGGGGAGCTGTTTTTT.

In its sample, this clone was seen a few times. This chain uses TRBV27 with TRBJ2-7; no clear D. The CDR3 runs to 13 residues. V was shortened by 8 bases and J by 3 bases, with 14 bases between the two germline ends. Per the germline V gene, CDR1 is MNHEY and CDR2 is SMNVEV (reference sequence). This CDR3 reads CASAAPPRYEQYF. CDR3 DNA sequence: TGTGCCAGCGCCGCCCCCCCCCGCTACGAGCAGTACTTC.

This clone occurred a few times. The gene calls are TRBV4-2 and TRBJ2-7, with TRBD2 as a possible D gene (6 bases). V was trimmed by 3 bases and J by 0 bases, leaving 12 bases between them. The germline CDR1 and CDR2 sequences are LGHNA and YNFKEQ. The CDR3 is 15 amino acids. The CDR3 sequence: CASSHRRESSYEQYF. CDR3 nucleotides: TGTGCCAGCAGCCATAGGCGGGAAAGCTCCTACGAGCAGTACTTC.

This chain links TRBV7-8 with TRBJ1-3; D call uncertain. CDR1 is SGHVS, CDR2 FQNEAQ, per germline. The CDR3 spans 14 residues. V gave up 2 bases and J gave up 4 bases, with 9 bases separating them. DNA of the CDR3: TGTGCCAGCAGCTTATCAGAGTCCGGAAACACCATATATTTT. Its protein is CASSLSESGNTIYF.

The chain uses TRBV5-1 and TRBJ2-2, with a tentative D call TRBD1 (6 bases). Germline loops: CDR1 SGHRS, CDR2 YFSETQ. Trimming shortened V by 6 bases and J by 0 bases, and 15 bases separated the two germline ends. This CDR3 has 16 residues. The CDR3 sequence: CASMGDNLANTGELFF. CDR3 DNA: TGCGCCAGCATGGGGGACAACCTAGCGAACACCGGGGAGCTGTTTTTT. The full variable domain, its missing parts supplied by reference TRBV5-1 and TRBJ2-2, is KAGVTQTPRYLIKTRGQQVTLSCSPISGHRSVSWYQQTPGQGLQFLFEYFSETQRNKGNFPGRFSGRQFSNSRSEMNVSTLELGDSALYLCASMGDNLANTGELFFGEGSRLTVL.

V and J are TRBV7-6 and TRBJ2-7, with TRBD1 as a possible D gene (5 bases). The ends were cut back, 3 bases at V and 4 bases at J, with 19 bases in the middle. Germline CDR1 is SGHVS and CDR2 is FNYEAQ. There are 16 residues in the CDR3. This chain's CDR3 is CASSLAGWGTVYEQYF. The CDR3 DNA reads as TGTGCCAGCAGCTTGGCAGGGTGGGGAACCGTTTACGAGCAGTACTTC. Supplemented by reference TRBV7-6 and TRBJ2-7, the full variable domain reads GAGVSQSPRYKVTKRGQDVALRCDPISGHVSLYWYRQALGQGPEFLTYFNYEAQQDKSGLPNDRFSAERPEGSISTLTIQRTEQRDSAMYRCASSLAGWGTVYEQYFGPGTRLTVT.

This clone was seen a handful of times. The gene calls are TRBV4-3 and TRBJ2-1; D might be TRBD1 (6 bases). Germline lookup yields CDR1 LGHNA and CDR2 YSLEER. This CDR3 has 13 amino acids. V dropped 4 bases and J dropped 7 bases, with 11 bases sitting between them. The CDR3 bases are TGCGCCAGCAGCCTGACCCAGGGGAATGAGCAGTTCTTC. Its protein is CASSLTQGNEQFF.

CDR3 DNA sequence: TGTGCCAGCAGTCCCTTGGGGGAGAGCTCGTACGAGCAGTACTTC. The encoded protein is CASSPLGESSYEQYF. This rearrangement joins TRBV28 to TRBJ2-7, with D perhaps TRBD1 or TRBD2 (5 bases each). Deletions cut 5 bases from V and 4 bases from J, with 18 bases between. This CDR3 comprises 15 residues. Germline values: CDR1 MDHEN, CDR2 SYDVKM.

The V and J genes are TRBV19 and TRBJ2-3; no clear D. The CDR3 spans 14 residues. Germline loops: CDR1 LNHDA, CDR2 SQIVND (reference sequence). V lost 3 bases, J lost 6 bases, and 13 bases lay in between. In nucleotides, the CDR3 is TGTGCCAGTAGTATCTCTGGGTTGAGGGATACGCAGTATTTT. Amino acids: CASSISGLRDTQYF.

The chain carries TRBV7-3 and TRBJ2-2, with 8 bases aligning to TRBD1. V shed 2 bases, J shed 5 bases, and the junction held 4 bases outside the gene matches. Germline V gene data show CDR1 as SGHTA and CDR2 as FQGTGA. The length of the CDR3 is 15 residues. CDR3 nucleotide sequence: TGTGCCAGCAGCTTAGGCAGGGGGCTAACCGGGGAGCTGTTTTTT. Its translation: CASSLGRGLTGELFF.

This rearrangement joins TRBV5-4 to TRBJ2-7; 8 bases agree with TRBD2. V shed 2 bases, J shed 8 bases, and the junction held 12 bases outside the gene matches. This CDR3 spans 15 amino acids. Germline V CDR1 and CDR2: SGHNT, YYREEE (reference sequence). This CDR3 reads CASSLVGRGGRKQYF. The CDR3 DNA reads as TGTGCCAGCAGCTTAGTTGGTCGGGGCGGGAGGAAGCAGTACTTC.

The genes are TRBV4-2 and TRBJ1-1; 7 bases align to TRBD1. The length of the CDR3 is 16 residues. Trimming removed 5 bases from V and 1 base from J; junction bases left unmatched: 10. Germline loops: CDR1 LGHNA, CDR2 YNFKEQ. This CDR3 reads CASSTPDRVGNTEAFF. CDR3 nucleotides: TGTGCCAGCAGCACCCCAGACAGGGTAGGGAACACTGAAGCTTTCTTT.

The V call is TRBV27, the J call TRBJ1-2; 7 bases map to TRBD1. This CDR3 contains 13 residues. V was clipped by 6 bases and J by 5 bases; unmatched bases: 6. The germline V gene encodes CDR1 MNHEY and CDR2 SMNVEV (reference sequence). DNA of the CDR3: TGTGCCAGCAGCAGGGGGTTTAGGTATGGCTACACCTTC. It translates to CASSRGFRYGYTF.

This clone was recorded a few times. The rearrangement links TRBV19 to TRBJ1-2; D is perhaps TRBD1 (5 bases). CDR1 and CDR2 from the germline V gene are LNHDA and SQIVND (reference sequence). V was clipped by 6 bases and J by 4 bases, with 12 bases between them. This CDR3 is built from 13 residues. CDR3 bases: TGTGCCAGTAGCAAAGAGGGGATCTATGGCTACACCTTC. Protein product: CASSKEGIYGYTF.

Remarks on this clone: One junction end disagrees with the germline gene, perhaps due to a read error. J is TRBJ1-1 and V is TRBV6-6, with TRBD1 identical over 11 bases. Germline lookup yields CDR1 MNHNY and CDR2 SVGAGI (reference sequence). The CDR3 runs 15 residues. The CDR3 coding sequence is TGTGCCGGCAGGACAGGGGGCGCTTCGGGCACTGAAGCTTTCTTT. This encodes CAGRTGGASGTEAFF.

The rearrangement uses TRBV5-1 and TRBJ2-3; the match to TRBD2 covers 8 bases. The junction had 13 bases not matched to a gene; V was cut back by 1 base and J by 0 bases. The CDR3 runs to 19 residues. Germline lookup yields CDR1 SGHRS and CDR2 YFSETQ. The CDR3 nucleotides read TGCGCCAGCAGCTTGAGGGGAGTAGCGGGGTCGCCTAGCACAGATACGCAGTATTTT. Its protein is CASSLRGVAGSPSTDTQYF.